One T cell receptor (beta chain) is described in this entry. Per the germline V gene, CDR1 is MDHEN and CDR2 is SYDVKM. V lost 3 bases and J lost 5, with 8 bases in between. The CDR3 sequence is 14 residues long. The authors' processing: By means of reference gene primer amplification, nucleated cell counts were estimated. Using immunoSEQ multiplex PCR, the repertoire was profiled, and TCRdb retains in-frame clones only, with some absent. V and J calls and clone size are as listed in that table; D and trimming were resolved from the DNA. The sample shows under 500,000 clones, approximately 90% of them seen only once. The sample originates from a study of blood T cell repertoires in COVID-19. Study-level information: Both acute and convalescent COVID-19 samples were obtained from the United States, Italy and Spain. In each case, the material was cDNA or gDNA derived from T cells, B-cell-depleted T cells, or PBMCs.

Sequencing input: peripheral blood. J is TRBJ1-6 and V is TRBV28; no clear D. The source is a woman aged 25 to 39 with acute or convalescent COVID-19. DNA of the CDR3: TGTGCCAGCAGTTTGCGGAGAGATAATTCACCCCTCCACTTT. Protein product: CASSLRRDNSPLHF.